The 7 T cell receptor beta chains below were found in one sample sequenced in a study of OX40 agonist ivuxolimab in advanced cancers. Measured with immunoSEQ multiplex PCR; TCRdb has only the in-frame clones, and not every one. The data show about 96,000 clones, about 90% seen once. The specimen was CD4+ or CD8+ T cells sorted from blood, collected in a trial of the OX40 agonist ivuxolimab. The receptor set was obtained from an adult with an advanced solid tumor such as melanoma, head and neck, liver or kidney cancer.

The chain employs TRBV30 and TRBJ2-3, with 9 bases fitting TRBD2. CDR3 size: 13 residues. Germline V CDR1 and CDR2: GTSNPN, SVGIG (reference sequence). CDR3 residues: CACSGSPADTQYF. CDR3 bases: TGTGCTTGTAGCGGGAGCCCCGCAGATACGCAGTATTTT.

The genes are TRBV7-9 and TRBJ2-2; D not resolved. Germline assignment: CDR1 SEHNR and CDR2 FQNEAQ (reference sequence). V was pared by 2 bases and J by 5 bases, with 9 bases between. The CDR3 has 14 residues. CDR3 sequence: CASSLFAATGELFF. DNA of the CDR3: TGTGCCAGCAGCTTATTTGCTGCGACCGGGGAGCTGTTTTTT.

The J gene is TRBJ2-2, the V gene TRBV4-1, with 8 bases fitting TRBD2. The ends lost 0 bases at V and 0 bases at J; junction bases unmatched: 3. CDR3 size: 17 residues. Germline values: CDR1 MGHRA, CDR2 YSYEKL. In DNA, the CDR3 is TGCGCCAGCAGCCAAGAGGCGGGAGGAGCGAACACCGGGGAGCTGTTTTTT. This sequence encodes CASSQEAGGANTGELFF.

The chain has TRBV19 and TRBJ2-1; D could derive from TRBD1 or TRBD2 (5 bases each). Trimming left V 2 bases short and J 7 bases short, with 21 bases between. The germline gives CDR1 LNHDA, CDR2 SQIVND (reference sequence). This CDR3 contains 17 residues. The CDR3 loop is CASSINSPGTGRNEQFF. As DNA, the CDR3 is TGTGCCAGTAGTATAAACTCCCCCGGGACGGGAAGGAATGAGCAGTTCTTC.

The rearrangement uses TRBV6-1 and TRBJ2-1; tentative D call: TRBD2 (6 bases). Germline V gives CDR1 MNHNS, CDR2 SASEGT. This CDR3 region has 15 residues. Trimming left V 4 bases short and J 10 bases short, with 20 bases between. CDR3 residues: CASSVPRDDTSEQFF. CDR3 coding DNA: TGTGCCAGCAGTGTTCCGCGGGACGACACGTCGGAGCAGTTCTTC.

This clone has a single count. This chain uses TRBV7-9 with TRBJ2-6; no reliable D call. The V and J ends lost 0 bases and 0 bases respectively, with 9 bases between them. The CDR3 length is 17 residues. Germline assignment: CDR1 SEHNR and CDR2 FQNEAQ (reference sequence). The CDR3 bases are TGTGCCAGCAGCTTAGCTATCGATCACTCTGGGGCCAACGTCCTGACTTTC. Amino acid sequence: CASSLAIDHSGANVLTF.

The chain couples TRBV5-4 to TRBJ1-5; 8 nucleotides line up with TRBD1. J lost 4 bases, V lost 4 bases, and 7 bases had no gene match. The CDR3 has 15 amino acids. In germline, CDR1 is SGHNT, CDR2 YYREEE (reference sequence). CDR3 DNA: TGTGCCAGCAGCCCAGGACAGGGCGGTAATCAGCCCCAGCATTTT. The encoded protein is CASSPGQGGNQPQHF.